This T cell receptor (beta chain) derives from a study of CD8 T cell repertoires and HIV-1 epitope variants. Broader study findings: Eight to ten TCR beta clonotypes were antigen-specific, 6 or 7 apparently recognizing autologous or escape variants.

A few counts support this clone. Its antigen is as yet unknown. Germline V gene lookup returns CDR1 SGHDT and CDR2 YYEEEE. V was clipped by 2 bases and J by 7 bases, with 13 bases between them. CDR3 length: 14 residues. TCRdb's table, derived via immunoSEQ multiplex PCR, lists solely in-frame clones and lacks some. In the table there are several thousand clones, about 60% of which are singletons. Material: cultured CD8+ T cells derived from PBMCs. The chain combines TRBV5-6 with TRBJ1-5, with TRBD1 as a possible D gene (6 bases). This clonotype was sampled from a male donor with HIV. The CDR3 sequence: CASSFRGGRQPQHF. The CDR3 nucleotides are TGTGCCAGCAGCTTTAGGGGGGGGCGGCAGCCCCAGCATTTT.